This T cell receptor (beta chain) derives from a study of T cells in localized non-small cell lung cancer. The CDR3 totals 14 residues. Germline lookup yields CDR1 SGHKS and CDR2 YYEKEE (reference sequence). V lost 4 bases to trimming and J lost 4 bases, with 14 bases between them. Method: immunoSEQ multiplex PCR; TCRdb's copy keeps in-frame clones and lacks some. The sample lists 61,000 or so clones; roughly 89% were seen once. This specimen was peripheral blood, taken before any cancer treatment. The source is a woman aged 40-70 years with stage I lung adenocarcinoma. The V gene is TRBV5-5, the J gene TRBJ1-2; D is ambiguous. This CDR3 reads CASSPALSSYGYTF. CDR3 DNA: TGTGCCAGCAGCCCGGCCCTCTCATCCTATGGCTACACCTTC.